These T cell receptor beta chains were read from a single sample in a study of T cells in Graves' hyperthyroidism and ophthalmopathy. TCRdb re-analysed the multiplex PCR reads in MiXCR, keeping a single row per CDR3 protein. The table records some 620,000 distinct CDR3 sequences, under 20% of them present only once. Sequencing input: blood. The receptors come from a woman aged 25 to 39 with Graves' hyperthyroidism. Both conserved end residues are part of each CDR3. D genes are given only for firm matches. Clone size appears in some rows only: once, few, many, or a class for an expanded clone.

TRBJ1-1	TRBV4-1	few	16	NA	CASILSTSRGDTEAFF	TGCGCCAGCATACTAAGCACCTCGCGAGGGGACACTGAAGCTTTCTTT
TRBJ2-2	TRBV20-1	many	14	NA	CSAPTGGSGGELFF	TGCAGTGCTCCGACAGGTGGGAGTGGCGGGGAGCTGTTTTTT
TRBJ1-2	TRBV28	NA	15	NA	CASSLTGLSAYGYTF	TGTGCCAGCAGTTTAACAGGACTCTCCGCATATGGCTACACCTTC
TRBJ2-1	TRBV7-3	many	15	NA	CASSERDSSYNEQFF	TGTGCCAGCAGCGAGCGGGACAGCTCCTACAATGAGCAGTTCTTC
TRBJ2-5	TRBV19	once	15	TRBD1	CASKTQGVLGETQYF	TGTGCCAGTAAAACACAGGGGGTGCTGGGAGAGACCCAGTACTTC
TRBJ2-3	TRBV5-6	many	15	NA	CASSLGLVEADTQYF	TGTGCCAGCAGCTTGGGACTAGTAGAGGCAGATACGCAGTATTTT
TRBJ2-1	TRBV2	NA	13	NA	CASSEIRGNEQFF	TGTGCCAGCAGTGAAATAAGGGGCAACGAGCAGTTCTTC
TRBJ2-5	TRBV12-3/TRBV12-4	many	14	NA	CASSPGGPQETQYF	TGTGCCAGCAGCCCCGGCGGCCCCCAAGAGACCCAGTACTTC
TRBJ2-1	TRBV2	many	21	TRBD2	CASSELRPGLAGGNEYNEQFF	TGTGCCAGCAGTGAATTGAGACCGGGACTAGCGGGAGGTAACGAATACAATGAGCAGTTCTTC
TRBJ1-6	TRBV3-1	NA	14	NA	CASSQSWSNSPLHF	TGTGCCAGCAGCCAAAGTTGGTCGAATTCACCCCTCCACTTT
TRBJ2-7	TRBV3-1	NA	11	NA	CASSTPYGQYF	TGTGCCAGCAGTACACCTTACGGGCAGTACTTC
TRBJ2-1	TRBV29-1	few	14	TRBD2	CSVAAGELDDEQFF	TGCAGCGTTGCCGCGGGAGAGCTGGACGATGAGCAGTTCTTC